The present TCR beta chain was sequenced within a study of radiotherapy plus CTLA-4 blockade in lung cancer. The repertoire was sequenced with immunoSEQ multiplex PCR; TCRdb's copy has only in-frame clones and lacks some. The table lists tens of thousands of clones, roughly 79% of them singletons. CTLA-4 blockade using ipilimumab, together with focal radiation, was received by patients with chemo-refractory metastatic non-small-cell lung cancer. V trimming: 1 base; J trimming: 1 base; junction bases outside the gene matches: 3. Germline values: CDR1 MGHDK, CDR2 SYGVNS. The CDR3 consists of 18 residues. General observations from the study: How blood T cell clones changed early, along with interferon-beta, reportedly forecast response best. Radiotherapy was combined with ipilimumab, and tumor-derived TCR clones then expanded in blood.

For this clone: No antigen is known for it.

The chain couples TRBV25-1 to TRBJ2-6, with 11 bases identical to TRBD1. This TCR derives from a human donor with non-small cell lung cancer who had a partial response to radiotherapy plus ipilimumab. Some clones in this sample may be carry-over from other donors' samples. The sequences come from peripheral blood, collected from a patient treated with radiotherapy plus ipilimumab. The CDR3 here is CASSEWTGGISGANVLTF. In DNA, the CDR3 is TGTGCCAGCAGTGAATGGACAGGGGGCATATCTGGGGCCAACGTCCTGACTTTC.